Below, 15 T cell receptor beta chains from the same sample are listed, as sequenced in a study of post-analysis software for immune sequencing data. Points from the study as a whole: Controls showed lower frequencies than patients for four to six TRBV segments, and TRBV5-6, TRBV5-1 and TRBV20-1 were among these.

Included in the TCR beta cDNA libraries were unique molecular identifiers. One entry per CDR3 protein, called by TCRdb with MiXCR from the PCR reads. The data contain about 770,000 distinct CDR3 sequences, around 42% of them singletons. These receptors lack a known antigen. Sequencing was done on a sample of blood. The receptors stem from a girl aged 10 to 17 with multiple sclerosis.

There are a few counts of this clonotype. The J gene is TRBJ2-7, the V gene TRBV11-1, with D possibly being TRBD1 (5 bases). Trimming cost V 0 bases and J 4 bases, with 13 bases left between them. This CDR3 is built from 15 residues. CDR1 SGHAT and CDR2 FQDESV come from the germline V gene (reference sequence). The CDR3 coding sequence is TGTGCCAGCAGCTTAGCGTCGGACATTGGTTACGAGCAGTACTTC. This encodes CASSLASDIGYEQYF. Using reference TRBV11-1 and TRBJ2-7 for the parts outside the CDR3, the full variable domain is EAEVAQSPRYKITEKSQAVAFWCDPISGHATLYWYRQILGQGPELLVQFQDESVVDDSQLPKDRFSAERLKGVDSTLKIQPAELGDSAMYLCASSLASDIGYEQYFGPGTRLTVT.

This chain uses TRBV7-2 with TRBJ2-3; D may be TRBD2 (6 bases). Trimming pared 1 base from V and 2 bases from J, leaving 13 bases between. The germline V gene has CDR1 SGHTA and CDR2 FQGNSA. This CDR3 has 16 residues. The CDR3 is CASSLGVVAATDTQYF. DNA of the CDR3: TGTGCCAGCAGCTTAGGCGTTGTAGCGGCCACAGATACGCAGTATTTT. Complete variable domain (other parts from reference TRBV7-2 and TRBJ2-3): GAGVSQSPSNKVTEKGKDVELRCDPISGHTALYWYRQSLGQGLEFLIYFQGNSAPDKSGLPSDRFSAERTGGSVSTLTIQRTQQEDSAVYLCASSLGVVAATDTQYFGPGTRLTVL.

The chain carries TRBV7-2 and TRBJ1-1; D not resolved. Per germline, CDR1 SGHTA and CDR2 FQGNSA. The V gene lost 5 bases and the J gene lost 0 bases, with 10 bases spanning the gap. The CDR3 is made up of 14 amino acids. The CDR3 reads CASSQGLLNTEAFF. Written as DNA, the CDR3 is TGTGCCAGCAGCCAAGGCCTCTTGAACACTGAAGCTTTCTTT.

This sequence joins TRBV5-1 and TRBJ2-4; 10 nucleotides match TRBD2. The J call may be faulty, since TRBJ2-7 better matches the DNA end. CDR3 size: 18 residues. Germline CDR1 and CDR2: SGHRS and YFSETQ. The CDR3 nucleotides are TGCGCCAGCAGCTTTTCCCCTGGCAGGAGCGGGAGGGCCACCGAGCAGTACTTC. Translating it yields CASSFSPGRSGRATEQYF.

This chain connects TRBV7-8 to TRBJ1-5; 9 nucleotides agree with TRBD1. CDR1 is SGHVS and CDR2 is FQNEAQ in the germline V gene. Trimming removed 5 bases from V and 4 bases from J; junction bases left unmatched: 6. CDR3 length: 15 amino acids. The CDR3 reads CASSPAGTGNQPQHF. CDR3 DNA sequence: TGTGCCAGCAGCCCTGCCGGGACAGGGAATCAGCCCCAGCATTTT.

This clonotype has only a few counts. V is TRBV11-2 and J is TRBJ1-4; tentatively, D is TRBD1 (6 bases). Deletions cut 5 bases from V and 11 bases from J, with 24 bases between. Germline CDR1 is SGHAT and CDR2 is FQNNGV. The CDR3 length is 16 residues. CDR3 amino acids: CASSPIRDTRREKLFF. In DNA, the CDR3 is TGTGCCAGCAGCCCAATCCGGGACACCCGGAGGGAGAAACTGTTTTTT.

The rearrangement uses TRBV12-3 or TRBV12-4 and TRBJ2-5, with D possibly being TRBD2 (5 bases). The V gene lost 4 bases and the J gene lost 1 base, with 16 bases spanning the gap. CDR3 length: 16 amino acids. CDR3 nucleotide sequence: TGTGCCAGCAGTTCAACGGGAACCCCGGGCCAAGAGACCCAGTACTTC. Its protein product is CASSSTGTPGQETQYF.

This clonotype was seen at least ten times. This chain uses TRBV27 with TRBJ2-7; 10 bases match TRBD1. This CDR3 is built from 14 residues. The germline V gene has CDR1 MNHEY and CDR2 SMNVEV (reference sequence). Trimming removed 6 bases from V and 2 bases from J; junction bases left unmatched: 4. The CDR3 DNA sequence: TGTGCCAGCAGCTTAGGGACAGGGGCCTACGAGCAGTACTTC. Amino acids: CASSLGTGAYEQYF.

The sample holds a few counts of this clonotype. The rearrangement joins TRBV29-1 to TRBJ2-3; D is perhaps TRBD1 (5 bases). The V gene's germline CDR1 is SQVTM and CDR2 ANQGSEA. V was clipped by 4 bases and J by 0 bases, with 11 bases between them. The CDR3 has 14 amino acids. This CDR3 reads CSVGQGASTDTQYF. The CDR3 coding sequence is TGCAGCGTTGGGCAGGGCGCTAGCACAGATACGCAGTATTTT.

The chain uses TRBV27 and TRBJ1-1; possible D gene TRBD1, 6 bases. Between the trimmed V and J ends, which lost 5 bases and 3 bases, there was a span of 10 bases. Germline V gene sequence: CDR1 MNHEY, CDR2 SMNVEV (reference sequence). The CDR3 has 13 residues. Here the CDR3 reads CASSVQGYTEAFF. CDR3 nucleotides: TGTGCCAGCAGTGTACAGGGTTACACTGAAGCTTTCTTT.

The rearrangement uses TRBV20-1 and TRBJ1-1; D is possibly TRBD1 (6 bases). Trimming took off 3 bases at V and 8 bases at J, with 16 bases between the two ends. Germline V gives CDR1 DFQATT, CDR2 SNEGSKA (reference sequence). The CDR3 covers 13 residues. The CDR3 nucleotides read TGCAGTGCTAGGGGGGCCGGGACAACGGAAGCTTTCTTT. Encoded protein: CSARGAGTTEAFF.

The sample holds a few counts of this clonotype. In DNA, the CDR3 is TGCGCCAGCAGCCGAATAGCGGGAGGGGGAGAGACCCAGTACTTC. This sequence encodes CASSRIAGGGETQYF. The V gene is TRBV5-1, the J gene TRBJ2-5; 11 bases align to TRBD2. The CDR3 length is 15 residues. With V trimmed by 4 bases and J by 4 bases, 6 bases remained unmatched. In germline, CDR1 is SGHRS, CDR2 YFSETQ.

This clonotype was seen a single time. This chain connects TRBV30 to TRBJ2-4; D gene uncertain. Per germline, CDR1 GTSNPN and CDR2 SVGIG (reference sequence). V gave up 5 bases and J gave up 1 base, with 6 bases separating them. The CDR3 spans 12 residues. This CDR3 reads CAWEFAKNIQYF. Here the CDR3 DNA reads TGTGCCTGGGAGTTTGCCAAAAACATTCAGTACTTC.

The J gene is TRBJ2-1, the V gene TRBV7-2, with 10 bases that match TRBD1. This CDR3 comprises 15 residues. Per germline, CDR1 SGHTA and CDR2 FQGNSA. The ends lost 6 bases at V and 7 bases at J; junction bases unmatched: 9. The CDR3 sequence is CASSLTGGSENEQFF. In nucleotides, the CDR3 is TGTGCCAGCAGTCTGACAGGGGGCTCGGAGAATGAGCAGTTCTTC.

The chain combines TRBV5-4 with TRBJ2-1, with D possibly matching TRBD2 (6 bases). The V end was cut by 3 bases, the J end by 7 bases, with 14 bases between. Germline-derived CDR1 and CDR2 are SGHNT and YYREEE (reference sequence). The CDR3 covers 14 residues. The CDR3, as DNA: TGTGCCAGCAGCTCGGGGGTCGAGAGGAATGAGCAGTTCTTC. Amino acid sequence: CASSSGVERNEQFF.